The clone carrying this T cell receptor beta chain was recorded at least ten times. Its cognate antigen is unknown. The CDR3 runs to 13 residues. CDR1 and CDR2 (germline): SGHAT, FQNNGV. V was clipped by 6 bases and J by 7 bases, with 13 bases between them. RNA transcripts gave rise to amplified TCR beta CDR3 regions. Initially, a first-round RT-PCR of the TCR CDR3 employed the HTBI primer set. TCRdb called the multiplex PCR reads again in MiXCR, with one record for every CDR3 protein. The table records roughly 570,000 distinct CDR3 sequences, around 14% of them present only once. This specimen belongs to a study of T cells in Graves' hyperthyroidism and ophthalmopathy. Regarding the study as a whole: The model made its ophthalmopathy prediction, and onset followed a median around 6.5 months later.

Exclusion followed for patients with uncontrolled infection, other autoimmune disease, pregnancy or lactation. Orbital computed tomography and thyroid ultrasound, together with serum TRAb and thyroxine and clinical symptoms, were used for diagnoses. The sequence came from a woman in her twenties or thirties with Graves' hyperthyroidism. What was sequenced was blood. This chain links TRBV11-2 with TRBJ2-1; D may be TRBD1 (6 bases). In nucleotides, the CDR3 is TGTGCCAGCAGGGGAATAAGGGGGAATGAGCAGTTCTTC. Encoded protein: CASRGIRGNEQFF.